Presented here are 7 T cell receptor beta chains from one specimen sequenced in a study of shared clonotypes between healthy human individuals (dated by TCRdb to 2020 to 2021). Library method: the immunoSEQ multiplex PCR assay. TCRdb provides this immuneACCESS table in a form limited to in-frame rearrangements. Some clones are lacking; in checked studies, under half of them reflect an unresolved V gene, and why the rest are absent is not known. The sample table shows millions of clones, and less than 95% are seen once. Of the sample, 0.85% to 1.2% falls within the top ten clones. CD8 naive samples consisted of CD45RO-negative cells that were positively selected for CCR7, yielding a CD45RA+CCR7+ population without TemRA cells. The sequenced sample was naive CD8+ T cells sorted from blood. Per the publication, the cell subset or site label means: CD45RA+CCR7+. The receptors were sampled from a man aged 18-30 years in good health.

The gene calls are TRBV4-1 and TRBJ2-1; 9 bases align to TRBD2. Germline lookup yields CDR1 MGHRA and CDR2 YSYEKL. Trimming took 4 bases from V and 0 from J; bases not matched to a gene: 10. This CDR3 contains 18 residues. Here the CDR3 reads CASSPAIAGASSYNEQFF. DNA for the CDR3: TGCGCCAGCAGCCCTGCCATAGCGGGGGCAAGCTCCTACAATGAGCAGTTCTTC.

As to this clone: The sample holds other DNA sequences that translate to the same CDR3. The V gene is TRBV29-1, the J gene TRBJ2-3; D possibly corresponds to TRBD2 (6 bases). The V end lost 7 bases, the J end lost 3 bases, and 14 bases lay between the germline ends. Germline CDR1 is SQVTM and CDR2 is ANQGSEA. The CDR3 length is 13 residues. The CDR3 reads CSASRGSTDTQYF. Written as DNA, the CDR3 is TGCAGCGCCTCTCGGGGGTCTACAGATACGCAGTATTTT.

This chain uses TRBV7-8 with TRBJ1-1; D not certain. There are 14 residues in the CDR3. The V end lost 5 bases, the J end lost 2 bases, and 12 bases lay between the germline ends. CDR1 is SGHVS and CDR2 is FQNEAQ in the germline V gene. The CDR3 region is CASSPDPGNTEAFF. CDR3 nucleotide sequence: TGTGCCAGCAGCCCCGACCCGGGAAACACTGAAGCTTTCTTT.

This chain uses TRBV11-2 with TRBJ2-7, with D unclear. Trimming stripped 5 bases from V and 5 bases from J, with 13 bases between. The CDR3 sequence is 13 residues long. Germline-derived CDR1 and CDR2 are SGHAT and FQNNGV. CDR3 loop: CASSLMGFHEQYF. The DNA of the CDR3 is TGTGCCAGCAGCCTAATGGGATTCCACGAGCAGTACTTC.

This clone showed up just once. The same CDR3 can be traced to other DNA sequences in this sample. The J gene is TRBJ2-7, the V gene TRBV9; D uncertain. This CDR3 spans 14 amino acids. Trimming took off 0 bases at V and 0 bases at J, with 7 bases between the two ends. Germline V gene sequence: CDR1 SGDLS, CDR2 YYNGEE. CDR3 DNA: TGTGCCAGCAGCGTAGAAGGTAACTCCTACGAGCAGTACTTC. Translated: CASSVEGNSYEQYF.

The rearrangement joins TRBV29-1 to TRBJ2-7; the match to TRBD1 covers 8 bases. J gave up 3 bases and V 2 bases, and 3 bases lay outside the gene matches. The CDR3 totals 13 residues. CDR1 SQVTM and CDR2 ANQGSEA come from the germline V gene. The CDR3 region has the DNA TGCAGCGTTGAATACGGACAGGGCTACGAGCAGTACTTC. It specifies CSVEYGQGYEQYF.

V gene TRBV11-3 combines with J gene TRBJ2-7; D tentatively reads TRBD1 or TRBD2 (5 bases each). Germline lookup yields CDR1 SGHNT and CDR2 YENEEA. The CDR3 is 13 residues long. V lost 5 bases and J lost 7, with 15 bases in between. CDR3 in DNA: TGTGCCAGCAGCAGGGGACCACTGGGGGAGCAGTACTTC. This codes for CASSRGPLGEQYF.